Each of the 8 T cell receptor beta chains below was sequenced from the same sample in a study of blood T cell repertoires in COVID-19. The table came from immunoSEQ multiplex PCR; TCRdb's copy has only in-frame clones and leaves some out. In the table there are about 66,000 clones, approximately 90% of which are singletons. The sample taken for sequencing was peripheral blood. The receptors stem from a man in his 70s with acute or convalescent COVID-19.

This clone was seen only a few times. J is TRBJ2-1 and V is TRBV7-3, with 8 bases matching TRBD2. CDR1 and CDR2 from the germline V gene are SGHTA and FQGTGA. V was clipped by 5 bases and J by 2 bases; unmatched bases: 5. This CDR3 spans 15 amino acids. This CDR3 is CASSLSGGTYNEQFF. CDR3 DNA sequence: TGTGCCAGCAGCCTAAGCGGGGGCACCTACAATGAGCAGTTCTTC.

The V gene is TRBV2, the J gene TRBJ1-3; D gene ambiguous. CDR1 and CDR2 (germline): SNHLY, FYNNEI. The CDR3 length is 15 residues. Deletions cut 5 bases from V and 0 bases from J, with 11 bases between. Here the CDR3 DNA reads TGTGCCAGCAGTTCCCCGGTCCGCTCTGGAAACACCATATATTTT. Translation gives CASSSPVRSGNTIYF.

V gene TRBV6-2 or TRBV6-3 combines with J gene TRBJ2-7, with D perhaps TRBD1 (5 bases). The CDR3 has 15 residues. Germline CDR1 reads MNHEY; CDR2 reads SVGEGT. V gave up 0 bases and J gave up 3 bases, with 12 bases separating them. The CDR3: CASSYSGQHFYEQYF. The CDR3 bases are TGTGCCAGCAGTTACTCGGGGCAGCACTTCTACGAGCAGTACTTC.

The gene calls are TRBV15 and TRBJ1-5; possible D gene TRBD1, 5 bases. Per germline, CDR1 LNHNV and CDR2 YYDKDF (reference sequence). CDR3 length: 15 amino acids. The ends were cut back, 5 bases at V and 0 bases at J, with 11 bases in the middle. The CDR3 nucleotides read TGTGCCACCAGCGGGGCCACAGGTAGCAATCAGCCCCAGCATTTT. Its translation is CATSGATGSNQPQHF.

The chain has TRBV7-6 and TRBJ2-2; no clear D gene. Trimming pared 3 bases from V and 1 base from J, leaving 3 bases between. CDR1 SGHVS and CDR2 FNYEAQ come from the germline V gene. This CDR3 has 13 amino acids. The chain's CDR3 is CASSFGNTGELFF. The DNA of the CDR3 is TGTGCCAGCAGCTTCGGGAACACCGGGGAGCTGTTTTTT.

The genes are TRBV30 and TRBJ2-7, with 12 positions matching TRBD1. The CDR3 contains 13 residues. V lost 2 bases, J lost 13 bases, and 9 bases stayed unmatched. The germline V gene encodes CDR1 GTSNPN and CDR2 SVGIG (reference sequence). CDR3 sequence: CAWSSWDRGRIYF. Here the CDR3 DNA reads TGTGCCTGGAGTTCCTGGGACAGGGGGCGCATATACTTC.

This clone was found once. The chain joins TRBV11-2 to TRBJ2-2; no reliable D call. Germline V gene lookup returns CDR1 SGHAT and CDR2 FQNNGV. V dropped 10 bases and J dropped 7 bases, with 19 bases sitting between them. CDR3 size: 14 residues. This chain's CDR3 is CATNTNGPIGELFF. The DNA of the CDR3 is TGTGCCACGAACACCAATGGGCCCATCGGGGAGCTGTTTTTT.

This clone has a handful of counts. The CDR3 is CSVEVGGGGADTQYF. CDR3 DNA: TGCAGCGTTGAAGTTGGAGGGGGCGGAGCAGATACGCAGTATTTT. The chain is built from TRBV29-1 and TRBJ2-3; D may be TRBD1 (7 bases). Trimming left V 1 base short and J 4 bases short, with 15 bases between. From germline, CDR1 is SQVTM and CDR2 ANQGSEA. This CDR3 has 15 amino acids.